Presented here are 25 T cell receptor beta chains from one specimen sequenced in a study of vaccination effects on CD4 cells after COVID-19. This table comes from immunoSEQ multiplex PCR, and its TCRdb copy is limited to in-frame clones, with some not included. The sample consists of roughly 45,000 clones, around 74% of them appearing once. The ViraFEST assay expanded antigen-specific CD4+ T cells with viral peptide pools before sequencing. Following culture for about 11 days, CD4+ T cells were isolated. The individual was infected with SARS-CoV-2 between March and December 2020, as confirmed by PCR. Their cognate antigens are unknown. The material was CD4+ T cells from PBMCs cultured with a peptide pool, obtained before COVID-19 vaccination. The source of these receptors is a human donor who had a prior SARS-CoV-2 infection.

The chain links TRBV7-2 to TRBJ2-7; 7 bases line up with TRBD1. After removal of 5 bases from V and 1 base from J, the junction contained 5 bases not matched to a gene. This CDR3 has 14 amino acids. Germline CDR1 and CDR2: SGHTA and FQGNSA. The CDR3 sequence: CASSIRDRSYEQYF. The CDR3 DNA is TGTGCCAGCAGCATCCGGGACAGATCCTACGAGCAGTACTTC.

A few counts support this clone. The CDR3 DNA follows: TGTGCCAGCAGCTTGGGGGGACAGGGTCTAGAAAAACTGTTTTTT. It translates to CASSLGGQGLEKLFF. The gene calls are TRBV5-4 and TRBJ1-4; 9 bases are a match to TRBD1. The CDR3 is 15 amino acids. The V gene end was trimmed by 0 bases and the J gene end by 8 bases; junction bases not matched to a gene: 5. Germline CDR1 SGHNT, CDR2 YYREEE (reference sequence). Drawing the rest from reference TRBV5-4 and TRBJ1-4, the complete variable domain is ETGVTQSPTHLIKTRGQQVTLRCSSQSGHNTVSWYQQALGQGPQFIFQYYREEENGRGNFPPRFSGLQFPNYSSELNVNALELDDSALYLCASSLGGQGLEKLFFGSGTQLSVL.

V usage is TRBV7-2 and J usage is TRBJ2-3; D gene ambiguous. CDR1 SGHTA and CDR2 FQGNSA come from the germline V gene. V gave up 8 bases and J gave up 3 bases, with 9 bases separating them. There are 12 residues in the CDR3. In DNA form, the CDR3 reads TGTGCCAGCGGGCTGAAAACAGATACGCAGTATTTT. Protein: CASGLKTDTQYF.

V gene TRBV19 combines with J gene TRBJ1-5; D ambiguous. Trimming took 6 bases from V and 3 from J, leaving 18 bases between them. The CDR3 runs to 16 residues. The germline CDR1 and CDR2 sequences are LNHDA and SQIVND (reference sequence). CDR3 region: CASSAIDAKFNQPQHF. The CDR3 DNA reads as TGTGCCAGTAGCGCAATAGACGCAAAGTTCAATCAGCCCCAGCATTTT.

The chain employs TRBV5-1 and TRBJ2-3, with 15 bases identical to TRBD2. The V gene end was trimmed by 3 bases and the J gene end by 4 bases; junction bases not matched to a gene: 15. The CDR3 is 20 amino acids. Per germline, CDR1 SGHRS and CDR2 YFSETQ. This chain's CDR3 is CASSSSGTSGRTFSPDTQYF. The CDR3 DNA is TGCGCCAGCAGCTCATCCGGGACTAGCGGGAGGACCTTCTCCCCAGATACGCAGTATTTT.

This chain uses TRBV6-5 with TRBJ1-2; D not certain. Germline-derived CDR1 and CDR2 are MNHEY and SVGAGI. The CDR3 consists of 14 residues. Trimming removed 4 bases from V and 6 bases from J, with 15 bases in between. The CDR3: CASSWTEPPDGYTF. In nucleotides, the CDR3 is TGTGCCAGCAGTTGGACCGAACCCCCCGATGGCTACACCTTC.

This sequence joins TRBV14 and TRBJ1-5; D unresolved. This CDR3 contains 14 residues. The germline CDR1 and CDR2 sequences are SGHDN and FVKESK. Trimming left V 1 base short and J 7 bases short, with 11 bases between. The CDR3 reads CASSQGGIGQPQHF. The CDR3, as DNA: TGTGCCAGCAGCCAAGGGGGAATCGGGCAGCCCCAGCATTTT.

This sequence joins TRBV19 and TRBJ2-5; D is unclear. The V end lost 4 bases, the J end lost 4 bases, and 16 bases lay between the germline ends. In germline, CDR1 is LNHDA, CDR2 SQIVND (reference sequence). The CDR3 contains 15 residues. The CDR3 DNA reads TGTGCCAGTAGTACCAAAGTCGAGTTGGGAGAGACCCAGTACTTC. This codes for CASSTKVELGETQYF.

Written as DNA, the CDR3 is TGTGCCAGCAGGAGAGGCAGGGATAACACTGAAGCTTTCTTT. Amino acid sequence: CASRRGRDNTEAFF. The rearrangement uses TRBV6-5 and TRBJ1-1, with D tentatively TRBD1 (5 bases). CDR3 size: 14 residues. Germline assignment: CDR1 MNHEY and CDR2 SVGAGI. The V and J ends lost 6 bases and 2 bases respectively, with 13 bases between them.

The chain uses TRBV11-1 and TRBJ1-1; D may be TRBD1 (6 bases). CDR1 SGHAT and CDR2 FQDESV come from the germline V gene (reference sequence). V was pared by 7 bases and J by 0 bases, with 12 bases between. The CDR3 has 14 amino acids. DNA of the CDR3: TGTGCCAGCACCCGAGGGGGTGTGAACACTGAAGCTTTCTTT. Translated: CASTRGGVNTEAFF.

This chain links TRBV5-6 with TRBJ2-7; D unclear. The length of the CDR3 is 14 residues. Germline V gives CDR1 SGHDT, CDR2 YYEEEE. The germline V and J ends were trimmed by 3 bases and 4 bases, with 14 bases remaining between them. The CDR3 DNA reads as TGTGCCAGCAGCTGGGGAAACTGGGGATACGAGCAGTACTTC. This encodes CASSWGNWGYEQYF.

The V call is TRBV5-8, the J call TRBJ2-7, with TRBD2 matching over 13 bases. After removal of 0 bases from V and 4 bases from J, the junction contained 1 base not matched to a gene. CDR3 length equals 15 residues. Germline V gene lookup returns CDR1 SGHTS and CDR2 YDEGEE. This CDR3 is CASSLGLAGGYEQYF. The CDR3 DNA reads as TGTGCCAGCAGCTTGGGACTAGCGGGGGGTTACGAGCAGTACTTC.

This clone was seen more than once but under ten times. This chain links TRBV10-1 with TRBJ2-1; 15 nucleotides align to TRBD2. Germline CDR1 and CDR2: WNHNN and SYGVQD (reference sequence). The J segment lost 8 bases and the V segment lost 4 bases, leaving 6 bases of the junction unmatched. This CDR3 region has 16 residues. The CDR3 sequence is CASSGRTSGRAHEQFF. The CDR3 DNA reads TGCGCCAGCAGTGGCCGGACTAGCGGGAGGGCCCATGAGCAGTTCTTC.

The chain is built from TRBV5-8 and TRBJ1-1, with 8 bases matching TRBD1. Germline-derived CDR1 and CDR2 are SGHTS and YDEGEE. J was trimmed by 7 bases and V by 7 bases; bases with no gene match: 3. CDR3 size: 11 residues. CDR3 protein: CASQGASEAFF. The CDR3 DNA sequence: TGTGCCAGCCAGGGGGCTAGTGAAGCTTTCTTT.

This clone was observed a few times. V gene TRBV10-3 combines with J gene TRBJ2-5; the match to TRBD2 covers 10 bases. The CDR3 is made up of 15 amino acids. In germline, CDR1 is ENHRY, CDR2 SYGVKD. Trimming took 6 bases from V and 4 from J; bases not matched to a gene: 8. The CDR3 is CAIRYGTSEGETQYF. The CDR3 DNA reads TGTGCCATCAGATACGGGACTAGCGAGGGAGAGACCCAGTACTTC.

The V and J genes are TRBV7-2 and TRBJ2-3; 7 positions match TRBD1. J lost 4 bases, V lost 5 bases, and 6 bases had no gene match. The CDR3 sequence is 14 residues long. Germline lookup yields CDR1 SGHTA and CDR2 FQGNSA. The CDR3 loop reads CASSPRQGADTQYF. In DNA form, the CDR3 reads TGTGCCAGCAGCCCCCGGCAGGGGGCAGATACGCAGTATTTT.

This rearrangement joins TRBV25-1 to TRBJ1-1, with 9 bases lining up with TRBD1. Germline lookup yields CDR1 MGHDK and CDR2 SYGVNS. After removal of 3 bases from V and 4 bases from J, the junction contained 6 bases not matched to a gene. This CDR3 is 15 amino acids long. The CDR3 region is CASSDGTTGGTEAFF. In DNA, the CDR3 is TGTGCCAGCAGTGATGGGACGACAGGGGGCACTGAAGCTTTCTTT.

This rearrangement joins TRBV9 to TRBJ2-1; D not certain. The CDR3 consists of 14 residues. V was shortened by 0 bases and J by 0 bases, with 4 bases between the two germline ends. Germline CDR1 is SGDLS and CDR2 is YYNGEE. CDR3 residues: CASSVVSSYNEQFF. The CDR3 DNA reads as TGTGCCAGCAGCGTAGTTAGCTCCTACAATGAGCAGTTCTTC. Complete variable domain (other parts from reference TRBV9 and TRBJ2-1): DSGVTQTPKHLITATGQRVTLRCSPRSGDLSVYWYQQSLDQGLQFLIQYYNGEERAKGNILERFSAQQFPDLHSELNLSSLELGDSALYFCASSVVSSYNEQFFGPGTRLTVL.

The chain has TRBV2 and TRBJ1-3; D unresolved. V lost 5 bases to trimming and J lost 0 bases, with 11 bases between them. CDR3 length equals 15 residues. Germline lookup yields CDR1 SNHLY and CDR2 FYNNEI. CDR3 sequence reads: CASSRTISSGNTIYF. As DNA, the CDR3 is TGTGCCAGCAGTCGGACGATAAGCTCTGGAAACACCATATATTTT.

This chain links TRBV27 with TRBJ1-3; the D is unclear. Trimming pared 5 bases from V and 4 bases from J, leaving 21 bases between. The V gene's germline CDR1 is MNHEY and CDR2 SMNVEV (reference sequence). The CDR3 totals 17 residues. This CDR3 is CASSGDGFSRTGNTIYF. The CDR3 DNA is TGTGCCAGCAGTGGCGACGGATTTTCTCGGACGGGAAACACCATATATTTT.

This sequence joins TRBV4-2 and TRBJ2-5, with 10 bases aligning to TRBD2. CDR1 and CDR2 (germline): LGHNA, YNFKEQ. J was trimmed by 7 bases and V by 4 bases; bases with no gene match: 24. CDR3 length equals 20 residues. This CDR3 is CASSRNLHETSGKLQGTQYF. CDR3 in DNA: TGTGCCAGCAGCCGAAACCTCCACGAAACTAGCGGGAAACTGCAGGGGACCCAGTACTTC.

This clone was counted only a few times. V usage is TRBV2 and J usage is TRBJ1-6; 10 bases align to TRBD1. V shed 6 bases, J shed 3 bases, and the junction held 5 bases outside the gene matches. Per the germline V gene, CDR1 is SNHLY and CDR2 is FYNNEI. This CDR3 is 16 amino acids long. The CDR3 DNA follows: TGTGCCAGCAGAAGGGACAGGGGATACTATAATTCACCCCTCCACTTT. Amino acids: CASRRDRGYYNSPLHF.

The chain employs TRBV5-1 and TRBJ2-1; D call uncertain. With 5 bases removed from V and 7 bases from J, the gap between germline ends came to 10 bases. This CDR3 region has 12 residues. The V gene's germline CDR1 is SGHRS and CDR2 YFSETQ. Written as DNA, the CDR3 is TGCGCCAGCAGGGAATTCACTAATGAGCAGTTCTTC. Protein product: CASREFTNEQFF.

This chain connects TRBV5-4 to TRBJ2-5, with 8 bases fitting TRBD2. The CDR3 is 15 amino acids. The germline CDR1 and CDR2 sequences are SGHNT and YYREEE (reference sequence). Unmatched junction bases numbered 4, after V lost 3 bases and J lost 0 bases. This chain's CDR3 is CASSSKTSDQETQYF. DNA for the CDR3: TGTGCCAGCAGCTCCAAGACTAGCGACCAAGAGACCCAGTACTTC.

The chain couples TRBV19 to TRBJ1-4; D gene unclear. In germline, CDR1 is LNHDA, CDR2 SQIVND (reference sequence). Trimming pared 1 base from V and 8 bases from J, leaving 14 bases between. The CDR3 runs to 15 residues. In DNA, the CDR3 is TGTGCCAGTAGTATAGGTCCACTAGCGAAGGAAAAACTGTTTTTT. Encoded protein: CASSIGPLAKEKLFF.